This T cell receptor beta chain comes out of a study of blood T cell repertoires in COVID-19. Using immunoSEQ multiplex PCR, the repertoire was profiled, and TCRdb retains in-frame clones only, with some absent. The table includes tens of thousands of clones, about 80% detected once. The CDR3 covers 14 residues. Trimming removed 0 bases at V and 8 bases at J, with 9 bases between. Germline V lookup: CDR1 SGHRS, CDR2 YFSETQ. The receptor was isolated from a man aged 65-85 years with acute or convalescent COVID-19. The chain carries TRBV5-1 and TRBJ1-6; D remains ambiguous. Sequencing used peripheral blood. The CDR3 loop reads CASSLDPIDSPLHF. The CDR3 bases are TGCGCCAGCAGCTTGGACCCTATAGATTCACCCCTCCACTTT. Full variable domain (remainder filled in from reference TRBV5-1 and TRBJ1-6): KAGVTQTPRYLIKTRGQQVTLSCSPISGHRSVSWYQQTPGQGLQFLFEYFSETQRNKGNFPGRFSGRQFSNSRSEMNVSTLELGDSALYLCASSLDPIDSPLHFGNGTRLTVT.